The entry below gives a single TCR beta chain sequence along with its context. The data were taken from a study of sequential checkpoint blockade in melanoma. Whole-study context: First-line arms were nivolumab then ipilimumab, or the reverse, randomized 1:1. After both sequences, patients received maintenance nivolumab.

Libraries were prepared by immunoSEQ multiplex PCR; TCRdb keeps only in-frame clonotypes and omits some of them. The sample contains under 20,000 clones, more than 55% of which appear only once. Stated treatment: randomized to nivolumab then ipilimumab (arm A) or the reverse (arm B). Patients had received no earlier DNA-damaging chemotherapy. From thawed PBMCs, live CD3+CD8+ cells negative for CD19 and CD56 were sorted. With V trimmed by 5 bases and J by 1 base, 6 bases remained unmatched. There are 15 residues in the CDR3. Germline CDR1 reads MGHRA; CDR2 reads YSYEKL. The sequencing here drew on CD8+ T cells sorted from blood (inferred from file names), taken from a patient given nivolumab and ipilimumab in sequence. This TCR derives from a human donor with melanoma. The chain employs TRBV4-1 and TRBJ1-2; TRBD1 aligns across 8 bases. The CDR3 spells CASSSRTGSNYGYTF. DNA for the CDR3: TGCGCCAGCAGCAGTCGGACAGGGAGTAACTATGGCTACACCTTC.